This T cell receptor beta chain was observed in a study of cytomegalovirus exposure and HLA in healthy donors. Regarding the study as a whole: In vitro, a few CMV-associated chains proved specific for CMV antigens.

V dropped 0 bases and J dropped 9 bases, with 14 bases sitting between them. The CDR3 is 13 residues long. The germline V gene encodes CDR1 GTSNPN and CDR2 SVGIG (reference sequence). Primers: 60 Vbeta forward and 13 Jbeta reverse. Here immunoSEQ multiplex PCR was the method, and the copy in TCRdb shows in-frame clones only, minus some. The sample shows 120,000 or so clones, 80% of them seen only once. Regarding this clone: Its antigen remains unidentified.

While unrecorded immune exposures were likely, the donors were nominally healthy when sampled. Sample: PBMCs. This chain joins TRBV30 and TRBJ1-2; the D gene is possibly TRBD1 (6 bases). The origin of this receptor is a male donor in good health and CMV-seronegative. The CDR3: CAWSVQQGMSYTF. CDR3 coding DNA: TGTGCCTGGAGTGTACAGCAGGGGATGAGCTACACCTTC.